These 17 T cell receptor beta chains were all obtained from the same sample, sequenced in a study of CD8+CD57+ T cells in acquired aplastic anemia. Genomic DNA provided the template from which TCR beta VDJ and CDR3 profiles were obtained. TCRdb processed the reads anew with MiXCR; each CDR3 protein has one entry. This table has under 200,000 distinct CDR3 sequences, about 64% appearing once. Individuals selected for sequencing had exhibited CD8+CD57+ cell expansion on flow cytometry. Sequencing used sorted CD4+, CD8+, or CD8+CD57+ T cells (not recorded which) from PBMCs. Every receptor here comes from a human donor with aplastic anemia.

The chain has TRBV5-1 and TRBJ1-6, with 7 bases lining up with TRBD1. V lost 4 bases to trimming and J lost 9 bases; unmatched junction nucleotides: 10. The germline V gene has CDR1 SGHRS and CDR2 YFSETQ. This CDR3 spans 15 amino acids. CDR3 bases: TGCGCCAGCAGCCCTTCGACAGGGCAGGGTTCACCCCTCCACTTT. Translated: CASSPSTGQGSPLHF.

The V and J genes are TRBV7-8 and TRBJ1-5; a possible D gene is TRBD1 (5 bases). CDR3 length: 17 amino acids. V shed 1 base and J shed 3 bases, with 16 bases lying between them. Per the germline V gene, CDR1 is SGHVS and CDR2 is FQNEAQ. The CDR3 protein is CASSLGDLKGINQPQHF. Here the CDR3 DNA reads TGTGCCAGCAGCTTAGGAGACTTGAAGGGGATCAATCAGCCCCAGCATTTT.

Here the CDR3 DNA reads TGTGCCAGCAGCTTGGTAGGACAGGGGGCCGGTTGGCTGGGGAATGAGCAGTTCTTC. Translation: CASSLVGQGAGWLGNEQFF. The J gene is TRBJ2-1, the V gene TRBV5-6; TRBD1 matches 11 bases. The CDR3 extends over 19 amino acids. The V and J ends lost 0 bases and 7 bases, in that order; junction bases with no gene match: 15. Germline V gene data show CDR1 as SGHDT and CDR2 as YYEEEE.

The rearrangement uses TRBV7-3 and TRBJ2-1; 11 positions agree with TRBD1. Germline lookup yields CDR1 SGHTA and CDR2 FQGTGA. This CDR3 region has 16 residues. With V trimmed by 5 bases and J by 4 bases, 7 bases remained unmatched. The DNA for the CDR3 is TGTGCCAGCAGCGAGGGACAGGGGGGGAGATACAATGAGCAGTTCTTC. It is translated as CASSEGQGGRYNEQFF.

The CDR3 region is CASSQDLNQYF. CDR3 sequence (DNA): TGTGCCAGCAGCCAAGATCTTAACCAGTACTTC. The chain is built from TRBV14 and TRBJ2-5, with D unclear. Germline V gene sequence: CDR1 SGHDN, CDR2 FVKESK. This CDR3 spans 11 amino acids. The V and J ends lost 0 bases and 10 bases respectively, with 6 bases between them.

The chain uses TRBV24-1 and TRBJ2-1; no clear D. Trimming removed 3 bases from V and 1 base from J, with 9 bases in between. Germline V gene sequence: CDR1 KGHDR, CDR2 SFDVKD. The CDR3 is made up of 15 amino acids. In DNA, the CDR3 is TGTGCCACCAGTGATCGCCGGGCTTCCTACAATGAGCAGTTCTTC. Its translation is CATSDRRASYNEQFF.

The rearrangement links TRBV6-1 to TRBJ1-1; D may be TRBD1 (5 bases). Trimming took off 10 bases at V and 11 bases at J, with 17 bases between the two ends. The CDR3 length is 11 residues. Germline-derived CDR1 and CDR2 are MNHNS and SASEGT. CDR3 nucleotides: TGTGCCACCTGGTCGGGGTGGGGCGCTTTCTTT. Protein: CATWSGWGAFF.

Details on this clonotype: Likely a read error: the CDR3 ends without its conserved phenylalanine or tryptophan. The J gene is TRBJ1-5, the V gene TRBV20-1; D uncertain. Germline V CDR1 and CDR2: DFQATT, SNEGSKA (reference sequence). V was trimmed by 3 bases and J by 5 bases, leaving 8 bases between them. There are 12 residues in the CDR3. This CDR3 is CSASRVYQPQHL. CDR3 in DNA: TGCAGTGCTAGCCGGGTATATCAGCCCCAGCATCTT.

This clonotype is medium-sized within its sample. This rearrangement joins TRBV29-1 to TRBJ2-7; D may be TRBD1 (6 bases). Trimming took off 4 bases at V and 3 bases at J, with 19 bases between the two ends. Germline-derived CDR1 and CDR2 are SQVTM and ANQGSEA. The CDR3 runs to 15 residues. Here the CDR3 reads CSVVRPRTESYEQYF. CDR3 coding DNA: TGCAGCGTTGTACGACCGAGGACAGAGAGCTACGAGCAGTACTTC.

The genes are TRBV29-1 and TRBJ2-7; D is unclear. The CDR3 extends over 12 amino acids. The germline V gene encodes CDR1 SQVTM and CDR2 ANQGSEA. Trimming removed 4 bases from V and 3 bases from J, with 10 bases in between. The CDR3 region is CSVGFSNYEQYF. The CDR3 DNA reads TGCAGCGTTGGGTTCAGTAACTACGAGCAGTACTTC.

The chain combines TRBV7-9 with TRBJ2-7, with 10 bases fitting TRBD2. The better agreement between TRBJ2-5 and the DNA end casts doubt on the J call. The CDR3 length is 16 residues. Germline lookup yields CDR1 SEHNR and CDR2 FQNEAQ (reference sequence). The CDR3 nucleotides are TGTGCCAGCAGCTCTAGTCCTAGCGGGAGCCCAGAGACCCAGTACTTC. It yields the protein CASSSSPSGSPETQYF.

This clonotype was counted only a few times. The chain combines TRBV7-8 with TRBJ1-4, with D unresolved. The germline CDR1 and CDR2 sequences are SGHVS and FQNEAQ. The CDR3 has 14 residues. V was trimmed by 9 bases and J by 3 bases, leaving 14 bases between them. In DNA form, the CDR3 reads TGTGCCAGTAGGTCCGAAGGGCCTAATGAAAAACTGTTTTTT. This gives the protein CASRSEGPNEKLFF.

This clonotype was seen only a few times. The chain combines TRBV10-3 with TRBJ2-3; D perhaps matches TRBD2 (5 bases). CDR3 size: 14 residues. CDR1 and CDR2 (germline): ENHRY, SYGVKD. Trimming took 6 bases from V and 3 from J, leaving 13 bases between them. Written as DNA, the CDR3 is TGTGCCATCAGCCCCGGGATTGGTACAGATACGCAGTATTTT. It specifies CAISPGIGTDTQYF.

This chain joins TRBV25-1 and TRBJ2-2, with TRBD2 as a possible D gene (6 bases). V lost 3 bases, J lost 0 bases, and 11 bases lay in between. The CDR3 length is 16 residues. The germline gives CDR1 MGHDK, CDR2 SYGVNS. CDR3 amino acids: CASSDPGDANTGELFF. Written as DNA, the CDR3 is TGTGCCAGCAGTGATCCGGGGGACGCGAACACCGGGGAGCTGTTTTTT.

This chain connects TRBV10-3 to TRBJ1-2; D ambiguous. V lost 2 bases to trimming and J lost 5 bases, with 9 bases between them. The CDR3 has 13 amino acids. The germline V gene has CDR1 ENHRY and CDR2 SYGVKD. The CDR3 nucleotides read TGTGCCATCAGTGAGCGGCTGATATATGGCTACACCTTC. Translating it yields CAISERLIYGYTF.

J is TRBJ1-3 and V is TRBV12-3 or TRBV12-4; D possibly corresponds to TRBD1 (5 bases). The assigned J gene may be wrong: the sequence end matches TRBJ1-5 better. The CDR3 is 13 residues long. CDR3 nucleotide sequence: TGTGCCAGCAGTTTACGGGGGAATCAGCCCCAGCATTTT. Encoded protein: CASSLRGNQPQHF.

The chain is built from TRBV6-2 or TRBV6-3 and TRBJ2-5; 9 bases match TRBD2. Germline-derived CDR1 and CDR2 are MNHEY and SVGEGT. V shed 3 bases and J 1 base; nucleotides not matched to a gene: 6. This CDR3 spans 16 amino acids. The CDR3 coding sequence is TGTGCCAGCAGTTATGTAGCGGGGGCCTTCCAAGAGACCCAGTACTTC. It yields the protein CASSYVAGAFQETQYF.